This T cell receptor beta chain is drawn from a study of cytomegalovirus exposure and HLA in healthy donors. Findings and limits, study-wide: Accounts indicate the classifier identified cytomegalovirus status with strong specificity and sensitivity. A likely sequencing artifact accounted for one observed cluster of highly shared sequence variants. The study recorded 150 to 200 TCR beta chains that were cytomegalovirus-associated.

Looked up from germline, CDR1 is GTSNPN and CDR2 is SVGIG (reference sequence). The CDR3 has 14 amino acids. V was pared by 2 bases and J by 5 bases, with 12 bases between. Comments on this clone: What it recognizes is unknown.

The PCR was carried out with 60 Vbeta primers and 13 Jbeta primers. Method: immunoSEQ multiplex PCR; TCRdb's copy keeps in-frame clones and lacks some. The data show some 92,000 clones, under 85% seen once. This TCR came from a man aged 25-40 years in good health and CMV-seronegative. V and J are TRBV30 and TRBJ1-4; unclear D gene. Sequencing was carried out using PBMCs. Here the CDR3 reads CAWSPNGYNEKLFF. The CDR3 DNA follows: TGTGCCTGGAGTCCGAACGGGTACAATGAAAAACTGTTTTTT. The full variable domain, its missing parts supplied by reference TRBV30 and TRBJ1-4, is SQTIHQWPATLVQPVGSPLSLECTVEGTSNPNLYWYRQAAGRGLQLLFYSVGIGQISSEVPQNLSASRPQDRQFILSSKKLLLSDSGFYLCAWSPNGYNEKLFFGSGTQLSVL.